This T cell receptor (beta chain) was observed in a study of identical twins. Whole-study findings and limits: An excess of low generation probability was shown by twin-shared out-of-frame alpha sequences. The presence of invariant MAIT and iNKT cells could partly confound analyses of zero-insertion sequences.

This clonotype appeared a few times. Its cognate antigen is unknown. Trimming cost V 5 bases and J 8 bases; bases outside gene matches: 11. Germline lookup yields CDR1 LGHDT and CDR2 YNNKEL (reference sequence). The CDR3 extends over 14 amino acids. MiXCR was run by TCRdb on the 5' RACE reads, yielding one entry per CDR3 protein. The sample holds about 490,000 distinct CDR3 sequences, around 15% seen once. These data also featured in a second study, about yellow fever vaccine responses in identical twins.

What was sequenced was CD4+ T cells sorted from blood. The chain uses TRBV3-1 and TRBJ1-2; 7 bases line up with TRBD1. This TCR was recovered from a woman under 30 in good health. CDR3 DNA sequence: TGTGCCAGCAGCTACGGACAGGCTTATGGGGGCTACACCTTC. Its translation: CASSYGQAYGGYTF.